These 29 T cell receptor beta chains originate from one sample sequenced in a study of OX40 agonist ivuxolimab in advanced cancers. Using immunoSEQ multiplex PCR, the repertoire was profiled, and TCRdb retains in-frame clones only, with some absent. The sample consists of 80,000 to 100,000 clones, 90% to 95% of them appearing once. Sequenced material: CD4+ or CD8+ T cells sorted from blood, taken in a trial of the OX40 agonist ivuxolimab. The source of these receptors is an adult with an advanced solid tumor such as melanoma, head and neck, liver or kidney cancer.

The count of this clone is one. This sequence joins TRBV6-5 and TRBJ2-2, with D unclear. From germline, CDR1 is MNHEY and CDR2 SVGAGI. Trimming pared 9 bases from V and 5 bases from J, leaving 16 bases between. This CDR3 spans 14 amino acids. The CDR3 bases are TGTGCCAGTACTACACTGGCCGGGACCGGGGAGCTGTTTTTT. Amino acids: CASTTLAGTGELFF.

CDR3 sequence reads: CAWSIQGTGGYTF. CDR3 nucleotides: TGTGCCTGGAGTATACAGGGGACGGGCGGCTACACCTTC. The chain recombines TRBV30 with TRBJ1-2, with 7 bases fitting TRBD1. This CDR3 region has 13 residues. Trimming at V came to 2 bases and at J to 8 bases, leaving 8 bases not matched to a gene. Germline V gives CDR1 GTSNPN, CDR2 SVGIG (reference sequence).

V is TRBV6-1 and J is TRBJ2-5, with TRBD2 matching 7 bases. From germline, CDR1 is MNHNS and CDR2 SASEGT. V gave up 1 base and J gave up 14 bases; unmatched junction bases: 4. CDR3 length: 11 residues. The CDR3 sequence is CASSEVQRGYF. In DNA, the CDR3 is TGTGCCAGCAGTGAAGTTCAGCGGGGTTACTTC.

V gene TRBV6-1 combines with J gene TRBJ2-7, with TRBD1 matching 7 bases. The CDR3 is 15 amino acids. After removal of 6 bases from V and 2 bases from J, the junction contained 10 bases not matched to a gene. Looked up from germline, CDR1 is MNHNS and CDR2 is SASEGT. The CDR3 here is CASSLSGTDTYEQYF. CDR3 DNA: TGTGCCAGCAGCCTCTCCGGGACAGACACCTACGAGCAGTACTTC.

The rearrangement joins TRBV7-8 to TRBJ2-3; 7 bases agree with TRBD2. J gave up 6 bases and V 3 bases, and 6 bases lay outside the gene matches. CDR3 length: 14 amino acids. Germline CDR1 SGHVS, CDR2 FQNEAQ. The CDR3 loop is CASSLDGGIDTQYF. The CDR3 nucleotides read TGTGCCAGCAGCTTGGACGGGGGGATCGATACGCAGTATTTT.

The rearrangement links TRBV5-1 to TRBJ1-6; 8 bases agree with TRBD1. J was trimmed by 4 bases and V by 3 bases; bases with no gene match: 3. CDR1 and CDR2 (germline): SGHRS, YFSETQ. This CDR3 spans 15 amino acids. In nucleotides, the CDR3 is TGCGCCAGCAGCTCCGACAGGGGTTATAATTCACCCCTCCACTTT. Translated, it gives CASSSDRGYNSPLHF.

The chain's CDR3 is CASKRGTGSFEQYF. The CDR3 DNA is TGTGCCAGCAAACGAGGGACAGGGAGTTTCGAGCAGTACTTC. V usage is TRBV27 and J usage is TRBJ2-7; TRBD1 aligns across 9 bases. The V gene end was trimmed by 7 bases and the J gene end by 6 bases; junction bases not matched to a gene: 10. Germline CDR1 and CDR2: MNHEY and SMNVEV (reference sequence). This CDR3 contains 14 residues.

The chain uses TRBV18 and TRBJ2-5, with D hard to call. CDR3 length: 12 residues. CDR1 KGHSH and CDR2 LQKENI come from the germline V gene. Trimming cost V 1 base and J 5 bases, with 5 bases left between them. The CDR3 sequence is CASSPQSETQYF. CDR3 in DNA: TGTGCCAGCTCACCACAGTCGGAGACCCAGTACTTC.

The chain links TRBV6-1 to TRBJ1-2, with 10 bases lining up with TRBD1. V shed 5 bases, J shed 4 bases, and the junction held 1 base outside the gene matches. There are 13 residues in the CDR3. Germline assignment: CDR1 MNHNS and CDR2 SASEGT. This CDR3 reads CASSWDRGYGYTF. DNA for the CDR3: TGTGCCAGCAGTTGGGACAGGGGCTATGGCTACACCTTC.

The chain combines TRBV5-1 with TRBJ1-5; 10 positions match TRBD1. Germline trimming cut 4 bases from V and 5 bases from J; bases unmatched to any gene: 3. The germline V gene has CDR1 SGHRS and CDR2 YFSETQ. The CDR3 has 14 residues. CDR3 DNA sequence: TGCGCCAGCAGCGAAGGGACAGGGGATCAGCCCCAGCATTTT. Amino acid sequence: CASSEGTGDQPQHF.

This clone was picked up one time. V is TRBV5-8 and J is TRBJ2-6; the D is unclear. Germline V gives CDR1 SGHTS, CDR2 YDEGEE. The CDR3 sequence is 15 residues long. V shed 4 bases and J shed 0 bases, with 8 bases lying between them. The CDR3 sequence: CASSLWVSGANVLTF. The CDR3 DNA follows: TGTGCCAGCAGCCTGTGGGTCTCTGGGGCCAACGTCCTGACTTTC.

The V and J genes are TRBV2 and TRBJ2-1, with TRBD2 matching over 7 bases. The CDR3 loop spans 15 amino acids. The V segment lost 7 bases and the J segment 4 bases; nucleotides outside the gene matches: 10. Per the germline V gene, CDR1 is SNHLY and CDR2 is FYNNEI. CDR3 in amino acids: CASMGREMGYNEQFF. DNA for the CDR3: TGTGCCAGCATGGGGAGGGAGATGGGATACAATGAGCAGTTCTTC.

The chain has TRBV5-1 and TRBJ1-1; 12 bases fit TRBD1. The CDR3 totals 16 residues. The V gene end was trimmed by 4 bases and the J gene end by 5 bases; junction bases not matched to a gene: 9. Germline V gives CDR1 SGHRS, CDR2 YFSETQ. CDR3 amino acids: CASSLGTGGGRTEAFF. The CDR3 DNA follows: TGCGCCAGCAGCCTAGGGACAGGGGGCGGGAGGACTGAAGCTTTCTTT.

In this sample, this clone turned up once. The chain is built from TRBV10-2 and TRBJ1-6; 7 positions agree with TRBD1. This CDR3 spans 14 amino acids. Trimming at V came to 6 bases and at J to 5 bases, leaving 4 bases not matched to a gene. Germline CDR1 is WSHSY and CDR2 is SAAADI. The CDR3 region has the DNA TGCGCCAGCAGGAGACAGGGAGATAATTCACCCCTCCACTTT. It translates to CASRRQGDNSPLHF.

The genes are TRBV29-1 and TRBJ2-7; the match to TRBD2 covers 9 bases. J was trimmed by 2 bases and V by 7 bases; bases with no gene match: 6. The CDR3 is made up of 13 amino acids. CDR1 is SQVTM and CDR2 is ANQGSEA in the germline V gene. CDR3 DNA sequence: TGCAGCGCCGCGGGGGGGGTAACCTACGAGCAGTACTTC. It codes for CSAAGGVTYEQYF.

This clone showed up just once. This chain uses TRBV18 with TRBJ1-1, with TRBD1 matching 7 bases. The CDR3 spans 13 residues. Germline CDR1 is KGHSH and CDR2 is LQKENI. With 6 bases clipped from V and 3 bases from J, the junction kept 4 bases outside the gene matches. CDR3 nucleotides: TGTGCCAGCTCTCACGGACAGGACACTGAAGCTTTCTTT. Protein: CASSHGQDTEAFF. Full variable domain (rest looked up from reference TRBV18 and TRBJ1-1): NAGVMQNPRHLVRRRGQEARLRCSPMKGHSHVYWYRQLPEEGLKFMVYLQKENIIDESGMPKERFSAEFPKEGPSILRIQQVVRGDSAAYFCASSHGQDTEAFFGQGTRLTVV.

The gene calls are TRBV5-4 and TRBJ2-2; TRBD1 matches 10 bases. V trimming: 4 bases; J trimming: 3 bases; junction bases outside the gene matches: 6. The CDR3 has 16 amino acids. The germline V gene encodes CDR1 SGHNT and CDR2 YYREEE (reference sequence). CDR3 bases: TGTGCCAGCAGCGCCACCGGGACAGGGGACACCGGGGAGCTGTTTTTT. This gives the protein CASSATGTGDTGELFF.

The chain combines TRBV29-1 with TRBJ2-1; D may correspond to TRBD1 or TRBD2 (5 bases each). Germline CDR1 and CDR2: SQVTM and ANQGSEA. V lost 5 bases and J lost 3, with 17 bases in between. The CDR3 consists of 15 residues. This CDR3 reads CSVTESTRGYNEQFF. CDR3 DNA sequence: TGCAGCGTTACCGAGTCGACGAGGGGCTACAATGAGCAGTTCTTC.

This chain joins TRBV2 and TRBJ2-5; the D is unclear. Germline CDR1 and CDR2: SNHLY and FYNNEI. Trimming took off 3 bases at V and 5 bases at J, with 4 bases between the two ends. This CDR3 comprises 11 residues. This chain's CDR3 is CASSEMETQYF. CDR3 DNA: TGTGCCAGCAGTGAGATGGAGACCCAGTACTTC.

The CDR3 region is CASRQADRNTEAFF. The CDR3 bases are TGTGCCAGCAGGCAGGCGGACAGGAACACTGAAGCTTTCTTT. The chain joins TRBV2 to TRBJ1-1; tentative D call: TRBD1 (6 bases). The CDR3 has 14 residues. Germline V gene lookup returns CDR1 SNHLY and CDR2 FYNNEI. V was clipped by 6 bases and J by 1 base, with 12 bases between them.

V and J are TRBV4-1 and TRBJ1-2; 7 positions agree with TRBD1. Germline V gene sequence: CDR1 MGHRA, CDR2 YSYEKL. V gave up 5 bases and J gave up 0 bases; unmatched junction bases: 6. CDR3 size: 15 residues. The CDR3 loop reads CASSSPTGANYGYTF. For the CDR3, the DNA is TGCGCCAGCAGCTCCCCAACAGGGGCTAACTATGGCTACACCTTC.

The chain has TRBV23-1 and TRBJ2-1; possibly TRBD1 for D (6 bases). TRBV23-1 falls under the ORF class, with uncertain function. This CDR3 spans 20 amino acids. Trimming left V 0 bases short and J 0 bases short, with 21 bases between. The CDR3 nucleotides read TGCGCCAGCAGTCAATCGTACAGGGACAAAACAAAAAGCTCCTACAATGAGCAGTTCTTC. It specifies CASSQSYRDKTKSSYNEQFF.

The chain uses TRBV7-2 and TRBJ1-4, with 7 bases identical to TRBD1. Germline values: CDR1 SGHTA, CDR2 FQGNSA. This CDR3 has 14 residues. The V segment lost 2 bases and the J segment 4 bases; nucleotides outside the gene matches: 1. The DNA for the CDR3 is TGTGCCAGCAGCTTATACAGGGGTAATGAAAAACTGTTTTTT. Protein: CASSLYRGNEKLFF.

The V gene is TRBV19, the J gene TRBJ2-2; D not certain. Trimming shortened V by 7 bases and J by 6 bases, and 15 bases separated the two germline ends. This CDR3 has 14 amino acids. Germline V gene data show CDR1 as LNHDA and CDR2 as SQIVND (reference sequence). The DNA of the CDR3 is TGTGCCAGTACGGTTTCTGTCAGCCCCGGGGAGCTGTTTTTT. This sequence encodes CASTVSVSPGELFF.

The chain couples TRBV18 to TRBJ2-5; D gene unclear. The CDR3 runs to 15 residues. The V gene's germline CDR1 is KGHSH and CDR2 LQKENI. Trimming shortened V by 3 bases and J by 1 base, and 12 bases separated the two germline ends. DNA for the CDR3: TGTGCCAGCTCACCGGACCAAACTGCCCAAGAGACCCAGTACTTC. It yields the protein CASSPDQTAQETQYF. Together with reference TRBV18 and TRBJ2-5, the CDR3 gives the full variable domain: NAGVMQNPRHLVRRRGQEARLRCSPMKGHSHVYWYRQLPEEGLKFMVYLQKENIIDESGMPKERFSAEFPKEGPSILRIQQVVRGDSAAYFCASSPDQTAQETQYFGPGTRLLVL.

The V gene is TRBV5-8, the J gene TRBJ1-2, with 7 bases matching TRBD1. The CDR3 is made up of 15 amino acids. J was trimmed by 4 bases and V by 1 base; bases with no gene match: 7. The germline gives CDR1 SGHTS, CDR2 YDEGEE. In DNA, the CDR3 is TGTGCCAGCAGCTTGCAGCAGGGGGGCGCCTATGGCTACACCTTC. Residues: CASSLQQGGAYGYTF.

The rearrangement links TRBV7-2 to TRBJ1-2, with D tentatively TRBD1 (6 bases). Germline V lookup: CDR1 SGHTA, CDR2 FQGNSA. Deletions cut 5 bases from V and 5 bases from J, with 15 bases between. CDR3 length: 14 residues. The CDR3 DNA sequence: TGTGCCAGCAGCCCGTCGGCACAGGGATATGGCTACACCTTC. The encoded protein is CASSPSAQGYGYTF.

This CDR3 is CASSVSPSGTKKETQYF. CDR3 DNA: TGTGCCAGCAGCGTATCACCATCCGGGACAAAAAAAGAGACCCAGTACTTC. The chain uses TRBV9 and TRBJ2-5; a weak D match, TRBD1 (6 bases). Germline V gene sequence: CDR1 SGDLS, CDR2 YYNGEE. V was trimmed by 1 base and J by 3 bases, leaving 19 bases between them. This CDR3 has 17 amino acids.

V gene TRBV6-1 combines with J gene TRBJ2-5; TRBD2 might be the D (6 bases). In germline, CDR1 is MNHNS, CDR2 SASEGT. Trimming shortened V by 8 bases and J by 5 bases, and 12 bases separated the two germline ends. CDR3 length equals 12 residues. This chain's CDR3 is CASEEGRETQYF. The CDR3 nucleotides are TGTGCCAGCGAGGAGGGTCGGGAGACCCAGTACTTC.